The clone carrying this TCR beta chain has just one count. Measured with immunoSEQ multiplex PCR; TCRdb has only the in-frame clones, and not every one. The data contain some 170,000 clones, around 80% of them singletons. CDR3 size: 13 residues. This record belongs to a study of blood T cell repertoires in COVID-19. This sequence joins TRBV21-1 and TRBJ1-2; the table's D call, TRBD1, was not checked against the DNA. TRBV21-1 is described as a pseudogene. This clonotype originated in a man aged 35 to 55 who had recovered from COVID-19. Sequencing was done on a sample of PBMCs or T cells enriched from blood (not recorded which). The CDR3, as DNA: TGTGCCAGCAGCGCGACATGGGACTATGGCTACACCTTC. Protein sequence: CASSATWDYGYTF.